This T cell receptor (beta chain) was identified during a study of blood T cell repertoires in COVID-19. Study-level background: The study drew acute and convalescent COVID-19 samples from the United States, Italy and Spain. In each case, the material was cDNA or gDNA derived from T cells, B-cell-depleted T cells, or PBMCs.

Original data processing: Estimation of nucleated cell counts was performed using reference gene primer amplification. The assay was immunoSEQ multiplex PCR, and TCRdb's table has in-frame clones only and misses some. From that table come the V and J calls and clone size; the DNA was used to work out D and trimming. Of about 170,000 clones listed, 80% to 85% are singletons. The CDR3 loop spans 11 amino acids. Germline CDR1 SQVTM, CDR2 ANQGSEA. Trimming removed 1 base at V and 4 bases at J, with 5 bases between. The sequenced sample was peripheral blood. This receptor was obtained from a human donor with acute or convalescent COVID-19. The donor label of this sample is uncertain. The chain carries TRBV29-1 and TRBJ2-7, with a tentative D call TRBD1 (5 bases). Here the CDR3 DNA reads TGCAGCGTTGAAGGACAGTACGAGCAGTACTTC. Its translation is CSVEGQYEQYF.